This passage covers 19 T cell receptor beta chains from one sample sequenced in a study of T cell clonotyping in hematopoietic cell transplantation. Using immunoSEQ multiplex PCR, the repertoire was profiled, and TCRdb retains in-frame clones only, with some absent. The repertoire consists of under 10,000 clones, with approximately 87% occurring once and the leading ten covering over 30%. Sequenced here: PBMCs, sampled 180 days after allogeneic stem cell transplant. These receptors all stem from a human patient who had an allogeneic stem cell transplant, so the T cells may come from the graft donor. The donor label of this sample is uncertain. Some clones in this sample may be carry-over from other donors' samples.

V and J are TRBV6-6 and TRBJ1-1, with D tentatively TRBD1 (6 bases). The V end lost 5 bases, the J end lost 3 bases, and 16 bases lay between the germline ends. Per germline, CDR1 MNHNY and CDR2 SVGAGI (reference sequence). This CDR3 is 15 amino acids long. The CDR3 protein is CASSPGVTWDTEAFF. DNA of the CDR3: TGTGCCAGCAGTCCAGGGGTTACTTGGGACACTGAAGCTTTCTTT.

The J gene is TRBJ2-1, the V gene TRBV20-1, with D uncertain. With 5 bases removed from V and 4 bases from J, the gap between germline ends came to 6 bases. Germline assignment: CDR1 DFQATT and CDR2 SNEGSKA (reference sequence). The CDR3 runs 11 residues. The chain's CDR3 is CSAPEYNEQFF. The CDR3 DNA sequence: TGCAGTGCTCCGGAGTACAATGAGCAGTTCTTC.

CDR3 nucleotides: TGCAGTGCTTTAGACAACTATGGCTACACCTTC. As protein: CSALDNYGYTF. The V call is TRBV20-1, the J call TRBJ1-2; D gene uncertain. CDR3 length: 11 amino acids. Germline CDR1 reads DFQATT; CDR2 reads SNEGSKA (reference sequence). Trimming shortened V by 5 bases and J by 2 bases, and 6 bases separated the two germline ends.

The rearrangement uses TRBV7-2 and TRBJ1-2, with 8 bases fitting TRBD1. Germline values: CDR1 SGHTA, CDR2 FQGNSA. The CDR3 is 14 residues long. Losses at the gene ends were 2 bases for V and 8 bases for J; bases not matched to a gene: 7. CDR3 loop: CASSLQGALGGYTF. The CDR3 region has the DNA TGTGCCAGCAGCTTACAGGGGGCTTTGGGAGGCTACACCTTC.

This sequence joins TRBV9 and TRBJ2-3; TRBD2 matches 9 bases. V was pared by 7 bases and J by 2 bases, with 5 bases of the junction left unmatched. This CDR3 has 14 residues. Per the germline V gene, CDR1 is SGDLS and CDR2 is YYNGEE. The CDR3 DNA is TGTGCCAGCCGGGCGGGGGGGCCCACAGATACGCAGTATTTT. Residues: CASRAGGPTDTQYF.

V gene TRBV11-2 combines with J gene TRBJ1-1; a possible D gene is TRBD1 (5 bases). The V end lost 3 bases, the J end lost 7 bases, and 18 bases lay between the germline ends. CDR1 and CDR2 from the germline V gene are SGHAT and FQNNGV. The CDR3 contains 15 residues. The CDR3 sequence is CASSFTPGQLLEAFF. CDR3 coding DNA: TGTGCCAGCAGCTTTACCCCTGGACAACTACTTGAAGCTTTCTTT.

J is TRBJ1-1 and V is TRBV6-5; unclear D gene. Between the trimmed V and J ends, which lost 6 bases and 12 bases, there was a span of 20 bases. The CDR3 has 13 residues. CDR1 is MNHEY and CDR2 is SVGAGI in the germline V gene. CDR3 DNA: TGTGCCAGCAGCAAGGCTGGGCAGGTACTAACTTTCTTT. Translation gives CASSKAGQVLTFF.

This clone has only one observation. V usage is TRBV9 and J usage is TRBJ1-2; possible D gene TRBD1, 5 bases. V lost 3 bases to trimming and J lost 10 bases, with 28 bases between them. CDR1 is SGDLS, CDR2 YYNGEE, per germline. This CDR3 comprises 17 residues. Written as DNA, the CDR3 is TGTGCCAGCAGCGCCATTTCTCAGGGACCGACGGCCCATTCCTACACCTTC. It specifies CASSAISQGPTAHSYTF.

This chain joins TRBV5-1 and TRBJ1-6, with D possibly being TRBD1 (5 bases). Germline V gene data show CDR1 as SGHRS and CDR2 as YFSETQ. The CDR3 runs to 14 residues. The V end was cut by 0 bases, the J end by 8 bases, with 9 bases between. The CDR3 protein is CASSLGQGDSPLHF. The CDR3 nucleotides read TGCGCCAGCAGCTTGGGGCAGGGTGATTCACCCCTCCACTTT.

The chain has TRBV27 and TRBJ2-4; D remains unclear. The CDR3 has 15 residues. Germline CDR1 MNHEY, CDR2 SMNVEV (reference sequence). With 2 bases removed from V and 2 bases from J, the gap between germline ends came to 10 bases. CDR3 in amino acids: CASSLKAYSKNIQYF. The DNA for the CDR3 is TGTGCCAGCAGTTTAAAGGCGTATTCCAAAAACATTCAGTACTTC.

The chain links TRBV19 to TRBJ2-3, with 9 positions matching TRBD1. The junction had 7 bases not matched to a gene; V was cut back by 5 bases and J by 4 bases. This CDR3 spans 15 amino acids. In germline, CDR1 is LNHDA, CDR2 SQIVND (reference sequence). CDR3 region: CASSSRQGGADTQYF. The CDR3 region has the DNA TGTGCCAGTAGTTCTAGACAGGGGGGAGCAGATACGCAGTATTTT.

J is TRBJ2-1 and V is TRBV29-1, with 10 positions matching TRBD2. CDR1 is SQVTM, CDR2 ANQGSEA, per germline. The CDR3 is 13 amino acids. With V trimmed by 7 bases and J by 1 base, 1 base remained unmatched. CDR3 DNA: TGCAGCGAGCGGGAGGGTTCCTACAATGAGCAGTTCTTC. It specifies CSEREGSYNEQFF.

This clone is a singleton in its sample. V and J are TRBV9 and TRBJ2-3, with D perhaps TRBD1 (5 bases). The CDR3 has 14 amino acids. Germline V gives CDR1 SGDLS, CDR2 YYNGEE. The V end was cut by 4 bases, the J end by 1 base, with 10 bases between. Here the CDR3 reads CASSLRGGTDTQYF. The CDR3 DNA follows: TGTGCCAGCAGCTTAAGGGGTGGCACAGATACGCAGTATTTT. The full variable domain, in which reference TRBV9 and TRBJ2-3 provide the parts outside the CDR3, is DSGVTQTPKHLITATGQRVTLRCSPRSGDLSVYWYQQSLDQGLQFLIQYYNGEERAKGNILERFSAQQFPDLHSELNLSSLELGDSALYFCASSLRGGTDTQYFGPGTRLTVL.

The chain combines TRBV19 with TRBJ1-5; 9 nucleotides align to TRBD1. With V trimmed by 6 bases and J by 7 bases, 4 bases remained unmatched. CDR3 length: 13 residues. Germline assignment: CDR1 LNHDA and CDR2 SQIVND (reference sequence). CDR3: CASRGQGRQPQHF. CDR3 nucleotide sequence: TGTGCCAGTAGGGGACAGGGACGACAGCCCCAGCATTTT.

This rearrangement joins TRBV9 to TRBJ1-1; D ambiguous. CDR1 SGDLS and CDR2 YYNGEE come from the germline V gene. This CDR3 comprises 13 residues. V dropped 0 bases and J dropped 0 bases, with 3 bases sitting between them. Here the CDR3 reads CASSVEMNTEAFF. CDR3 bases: TGTGCCAGCAGCGTAGAGATGAACACTGAAGCTTTCTTT.

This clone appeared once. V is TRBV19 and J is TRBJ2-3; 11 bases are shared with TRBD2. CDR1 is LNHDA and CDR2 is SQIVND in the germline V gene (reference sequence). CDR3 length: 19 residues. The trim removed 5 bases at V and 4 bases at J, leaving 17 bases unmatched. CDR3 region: CASSLPLRATSGGSDTQYF. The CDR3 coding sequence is TGTGCCAGTAGTCTCCCCCTCCGGGCCACTAGCGGGGGCTCAGATACGCAGTATTTT.

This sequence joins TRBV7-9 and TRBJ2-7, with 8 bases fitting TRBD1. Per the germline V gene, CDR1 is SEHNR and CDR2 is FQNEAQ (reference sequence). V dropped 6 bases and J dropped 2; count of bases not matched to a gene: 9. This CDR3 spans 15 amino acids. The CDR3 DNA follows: TGTGCCAGCAGATACGGACAGGGACAACCCTACGAGCAGTACTTC. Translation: CASRYGQGQPYEQYF.

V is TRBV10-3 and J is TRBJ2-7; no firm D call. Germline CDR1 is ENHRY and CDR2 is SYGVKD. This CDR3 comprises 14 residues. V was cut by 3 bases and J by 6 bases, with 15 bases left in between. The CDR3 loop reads CAISDRAEWGEQYF. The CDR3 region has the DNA TGTGCCATCAGTGATCGGGCGGAATGGGGCGAGCAGTACTTC.

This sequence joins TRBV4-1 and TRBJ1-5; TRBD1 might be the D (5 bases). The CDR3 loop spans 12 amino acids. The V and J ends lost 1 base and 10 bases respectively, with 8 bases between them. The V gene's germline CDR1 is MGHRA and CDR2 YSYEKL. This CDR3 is CASSQVGEPQHF. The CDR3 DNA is TGCGCCAGCAGCCAAGTGGGGGAACCCCAGCATTTT.